This T cell receptor beta chain was documented in a study of read filtering for tumor transcriptome and immune sequencing. Study context: By R-ISS, stages I, II and III held 8, 16 and 7 patients. IR-seq gave about 4.05 to 11 million TCR reads per sample; RNA-seq gave roughly 80 to 1,300. Findings and limits, study-wide: Dropping single-read clonotypes raised IR-seq and RNA-seq shared-clonotype correlation.

V was shortened by 0 bases and J by 5 bases, with 13 bases between the two germline ends. This CDR3 region has 14 residues. Germline lookup yields CDR1 GTSNPN and CDR2 SVGIG (reference sequence). This clonotype appeared many times. The antigen is not known. The library was built from 400 to 500 ng RNA with molecular barcoded adaptors for alpha/delta and beta/gamma chains. Each CDR3 protein gets one entry after TCRdb re-called the reads with MiXCR. This repertoire shows 85,000 or so distinct CDR3 sequences, 9% to 15% found once; its top ten account for 14% to 15%. The clonotype comes from a donor older than 35 with multiple myeloma. The rearrangement uses TRBV30 and TRBJ1-2, with D unclear. The sample comprised a population of CD138-negative cells sorted from bone marrow. In nucleotides, the CDR3 is TGTGCCTGGAGTGTATCAAGGTGGTCATATGGCTACACCTTC. The encoded protein is CAWSVSRWSYGYTF.